These 28 T cell receptor beta chains originate from one sample sequenced in a study of control samples from healthy donors and cancer patients. Here immunoSEQ multiplex PCR was the method, and the copy in TCRdb shows in-frame clones only, minus some. Of 20,000 to 25,000 clones in the sample, 83% were seen once. Sequences were obtained from PBMCs. The source of these receptors is a man aged 60-69 years with head and neck cancer.

V gene TRBV5-8 combines with J gene TRBJ2-7, with D perhaps matching TRBD1 (6 bases). Germline V gene sequence: CDR1 SGHTS, CDR2 YDEGEE. The ends were cut back, 4 bases at V and 3 bases at J, with 14 bases in the middle. The CDR3 contains 14 residues. CDR3 DNA: TGTGCCAGCAGCCCTTGGACAGCGCGCTACGAGCAGTACTTC. Protein product: CASSPWTARYEQYF.

The chain is built from TRBV4-2 and TRBJ1-5; D gene uncertain. The CDR3 loop spans 13 amino acids. Looked up from germline, CDR1 is LGHNA and CDR2 is YNFKEQ. Trimming shortened V by 5 bases and J by 5 bases, and 10 bases separated the two germline ends. The CDR3 spells CASSVTNYQPQHF. As DNA, the CDR3 is TGTGCCAGCAGCGTAACAAATTATCAGCCCCAGCATTTT.

The chain joins TRBV11-3 to TRBJ2-2, with TRBD1 matching over 7 bases. This CDR3 region has 16 residues. V shed 4 bases, J shed 6 bases, and the junction held 11 bases outside the gene matches. Germline V gives CDR1 SGHNT, CDR2 YENEEA. The CDR3 sequence: CASSSAINRGSGELFF. In DNA form, the CDR3 reads TGTGCCAGCAGCTCAGCGATTAACAGGGGCTCCGGGGAGCTGTTTTTT.

V usage is TRBV12-3 or TRBV12-4 and J usage is TRBJ2-1; D call uncertain. V gave up 5 bases and J gave up 4 bases, with 3 bases separating them. The CDR3 covers 11 residues. The CDR3 DNA sequence: TGTGCCAGCAGTGCTTACAATGAGCAGTTCTTC. Translated, it gives CASSAYNEQFF.

The V call is TRBV29-1, the J call TRBJ1-1; D may be TRBD1 (5 bases). CDR3 length: 13 residues. Trimming cost V 7 bases and J 1 base, with 13 bases left between them. The germline gives CDR1 SQVTM, CDR2 ANQGSEA. The CDR3 spells CSAVYGQNTEAFF. The CDR3 DNA reads as TGCAGCGCCGTATACGGACAGAACACTGAAGCTTTCTTT.

The J gene is TRBJ2-5, the V gene TRBV10-3; 10 bases are shared with TRBD2. The CDR3 loop spans 14 amino acids. V dropped 11 bases and J dropped 3; count of bases not matched to a gene: 9. The germline CDR1 and CDR2 sequences are ENHRY and SYGVKD. CDR3 sequence: CAHRSGTSEETQYF. The CDR3 DNA follows: TGTGCCCACAGGAGTGGGACTAGCGAAGAGACCCAGTACTTC.

V usage is TRBV3-1 (or the pseudogene TRBV3-2) and J usage is TRBJ2-7; maybe TRBD2 (5 bases). The germline V gene has CDR1 LGHDT and CDR2 YNNKEL (reference sequence). CDR3 size: 16 residues. V was pared by 4 bases and J by 2 bases, with 18 bases between. The DNA of the CDR3 is TGTGCCAGCAGCCCGGAGGCCAAAGCGGTAACCTACGAGCAGTACTTC. This translates into CASSPEAKAVTYEQYF.

V is TRBV7-2 and J is TRBJ1-5; 8 nucleotides align to TRBD1. CDR3 size: 15 residues. CDR1 SGHTA and CDR2 FQGNSA come from the germline V gene. J lost 5 bases, V lost 1 base, and 4 bases had no gene match. The CDR3 nucleotides read TGTGCCAGCAGCTTAGGACAGGGGTGGGATCAGCCCCAGCATTTT. Translating it yields CASSLGQGWDQPQHF.

The chain is built from TRBV13 and TRBJ2-3; 11 bases align to TRBD2. The CDR3 totals 14 residues. J gave up 5 bases and V 4 bases, and 2 bases lay outside the gene matches. Per the germline V gene, CDR1 is PRHDT and CDR2 is FYEKMQ (reference sequence). The CDR3 region is CASSSGTSGDTQYF. CDR3 nucleotide sequence: TGTGCCAGCAGCTCCGGGACTAGCGGAGATACGCAGTATTTT.

This chain joins TRBV6-5 and TRBJ1-4; 8 positions agree with TRBD1. With 6 bases clipped from V and 6 bases from J, the junction kept 3 bases outside the gene matches. Germline values: CDR1 MNHEY, CDR2 SVGAGI. The CDR3 is 13 residues long. The CDR3 DNA follows: TGTGCCAGCAGGGACAGGGCACATGAAAAACTGTTTTTT. This codes for CASRDRAHEKLFF.

As to this clone: Additional DNA sequences in this sample encode the identical CDR3. This sequence joins TRBV6-5 and TRBJ2-7; no clear D gene. The germline CDR1 and CDR2 sequences are MNHEY and SVGAGI. The CDR3 runs to 13 residues. Trimming stripped 0 bases from V and 3 bases from J, with 6 bases between. CDR3 residues: CASSYSPSYEQYF. The DNA for the CDR3 is TGTGCCAGCAGTTACTCTCCCAGCTACGAGCAGTACTTC.

This clone was seen a single time. The J gene is TRBJ1-1, the V gene TRBV27; TRBD1 matches 9 bases. V was clipped by 5 bases and J by 4 bases; unmatched bases: 8. The CDR3 contains 15 residues. Germline assignment: CDR1 MNHEY and CDR2 SMNVEV (reference sequence). The CDR3 bases are TGTGCCAGCAGTCCGTGGACAGGGGCTAGCACTGAAGCTTTCTTT. It encodes CASSPWTGASTEAFF.

The chain combines TRBV5-1 with TRBJ2-7; D is ambiguous. Germline V gene data show CDR1 as SGHRS and CDR2 as YFSETQ. The CDR3 runs to 17 residues. V was cut by 0 bases and J by 4 bases, with 20 bases left in between. CDR3 in DNA: TGCGCCAGCAGCTTGGGAAAAACCTCAACAGTGGGTTACGAGCAGTACTTC. It specifies CASSLGKTSTVGYEQYF.

This chain joins TRBV28 and TRBJ1-1; no reliable D call. CDR3 size: 17 residues. The V end was cut by 3 bases, the J end by 1 base, with 18 bases between. The germline V gene has CDR1 MDHEN and CDR2 SYDVKM. The CDR3 coding sequence is TGTGCCAGCAGTTTTCCGGTGGTAGAAACACCGAACACTGAAGCTTTCTTT. This encodes CASSFPVVETPNTEAFF.

This clone has just one count. The chain employs TRBV3-1 (or the pseudogene TRBV3-2) and TRBJ2-3; TRBD2 is a possible D gene (6 bases). Per the germline V gene, CDR1 is LGHDT and CDR2 is YNNKEL (reference sequence). This CDR3 is 15 amino acids long. Deletions cut 5 bases from V and 0 bases from J, with 12 bases between. The CDR3 DNA is TGTGCCAGCAGCAGGGGACTTCTAAGCACAGATACGCAGTATTTT. This sequence encodes CASSRGLLSTDTQYF.

The CDR3 sequence: CASSYSSGTGDSPLHF. The CDR3 nucleotides read TGTGCCAGCAGTTACTCGAGCGGGACAGGGGATTCACCCCTCCACTTT. V gene TRBV6-5 combines with J gene TRBJ1-6, with TRBD1 matching 10 bases. This CDR3 contains 16 residues. Germline trimming cut 0 bases from V and 8 bases from J; bases unmatched to any gene: 4. The germline gives CDR1 MNHEY, CDR2 SVGAGI.

The chain joins TRBV7-2 to TRBJ2-7; TRBD2 is a possible D gene (6 bases). From germline, CDR1 is SGHTA and CDR2 FQGNSA. The CDR3 runs 14 residues. Trimming left V 1 base short and J 1 base short, with 8 bases between. The CDR3 DNA reads TGTGCCAGCAGCTTAGGGGGGGTTTCCTACGAGCAGTACTTC. Its protein is CASSLGGVSYEQYF.

This clone was seen a single time. The chain carries TRBV19 and TRBJ2-7; possibly TRBD1 or TRBD2 for D (5 bases each). Trimming took 4 bases from V and 9 from J, leaving 16 bases between them. Germline CDR1 is LNHDA and CDR2 is SQIVND (reference sequence). The CDR3 runs to 13 residues. CDR3 amino acids: CASSNVAEGTQYF. The CDR3 nucleotides are TGTGCCAGTAGTAATGTAGCAGAGGGGACGCAGTACTTC.

This chain connects TRBV4-1 to TRBJ2-3; D is unresolved. The CDR3 sequence is 16 residues long. V was shortened by 1 base and J by 0 bases, with 11 bases between the two germline ends. Germline lookup yields CDR1 MGHRA and CDR2 YSYEKL. The CDR3 region is CASSQVNLVSTDTQYF. The CDR3 DNA is TGCGCCAGCAGCCAAGTTAACTTGGTTAGCACAGATACGCAGTATTTT.

The chain joins TRBV27 to TRBJ1-5; D may be TRBD1 (6 bases). The germline V gene has CDR1 MNHEY and CDR2 SMNVEV (reference sequence). The CDR3 is 14 residues long. V lost 8 bases and J lost 6, with 17 bases in between. CDR3 DNA sequence: TGTGCCAGCTGCTTGACTAGGGGGTCTCAGCCCCAGCATTTT. It is translated as CASCLTRGSQPQHF.

This rearrangement joins TRBV3-1 (or the pseudogene TRBV3-2) to TRBJ2-7; 7 bases agree with TRBD1. V lost 4 bases and J lost 7; bases outside the gene matches: 13. CDR1 and CDR2 (germline): LGHDT, YNNKEL (reference sequence). The length of the CDR3 is 15 residues. As DNA, the CDR3 is TGTGCCAGCAGCCCCCGAGGGTCGACAGGGCGGGAGCAGTACTTC. This translates into CASSPRGSTGREQYF.

This clone has a handful of counts. The V and J genes are TRBV2 and TRBJ2-2; D is unclear. The CDR3 contains 15 residues. CDR1 is SNHLY and CDR2 is FYNNEI in the germline V gene. Trimming shortened V by 2 bases and J by 0 bases, and 7 bases separated the two germline ends. The CDR3 coding sequence is TGTGCCAGCAGTGAATCTAGGTCGAACACCGGGGAGCTGTTTTTT. Translating it yields CASSESRSNTGELFF.

The chain has TRBV30 and TRBJ2-5; no clear D. The CDR3 has 11 residues. V lost 7 bases and J 2 bases, leaving 8 bases between the germline ends. Per the germline V gene, CDR1 is GTSNPN and CDR2 is SVGIG (reference sequence). CDR3 region: CALSAQETQYF. The CDR3 DNA reads as TGTGCCTTGTCGGCGCAAGAGACCCAGTACTTC.

This clone has a handful of counts. V usage is TRBV27 and J usage is TRBJ2-1; 14 nucleotides match TRBD2. The CDR3 has 17 amino acids. CDR1 is MNHEY and CDR2 is SMNVEV in the germline V gene (reference sequence). With V trimmed by 5 bases and J by 7 bases, 10 bases remained unmatched. This chain's CDR3 is CASSLGLAGVGRNEQFF. The CDR3, as DNA: TGTGCCAGCAGTCTGGGACTAGCGGGAGTGGGTAGGAATGAGCAGTTCTTC.

By share, this clone ranks as medium-sized (0.01 to 0.1%). The V gene is TRBV4-3, the J gene TRBJ2-3; maybe TRBD2 (6 bases). CDR3 length equals 16 residues. The V end was cut by 1 base, the J end by 0 bases, with 11 bases between. Germline CDR1 and CDR2: LGHNA and YSLEER. CDR3 nucleotide sequence: TGCGCCAGCAGCCAAGGGGCGGCGGGGAGCACAGATACGCAGTATTTT. Its protein is CASSQGAAGSTDTQYF.

The genes are TRBV7-9 and TRBJ2-7; D is possibly TRBD2 (5 bases). The CDR3 runs to 13 residues. The germline CDR1 and CDR2 sequences are SEHNR and FQNEAQ (reference sequence). The ends were cut back, 6 bases at V and 3 bases at J, with 12 bases in the middle. CDR3: CASSHSAGYEQYF. The CDR3 region has the DNA TGTGCCAGCAGTCACTCGGCGGGCTACGAGCAGTACTTC.

The V gene is TRBV7-9, the J gene TRBJ1-4, with D unresolved. Germline V CDR1 and CDR2: SEHNR, FQNEAQ (reference sequence). V lost 6 bases and J 1 base, leaving 9 bases between the germline ends. The CDR3 spans 14 residues. The CDR3 DNA reads TGTGCCAGCAGAAGGGAGGGAACTAATGAAAAACTGTTTTTT. Amino acid sequence: CASRREGTNEKLFF.

The rearrangement uses TRBV9 and TRBJ2-5, with TRBD1 as a possible D gene (6 bases). V dropped 3 bases and J dropped 1 base, with 13 bases sitting between them. Germline loops: CDR1 SGDLS, CDR2 YYNGEE. This CDR3 comprises 15 residues. CDR3 DNA sequence: TGTGCCAGCAGCGCACAGGGTAACCCCCAAGAGACCCAGTACTTC. Translating gives CASSAQGNPQETQYF.